This entry concerns a single T cell receptor (beta chain). The data were taken from a study of control samples from healthy donors and cancer patients. Here immunoSEQ multiplex PCR was the method, and the copy in TCRdb shows in-frame clones only, minus some. The sample holds around 230,000 clones, just under 95% seen once. Trimming left V 7 bases short and J 6 bases short, with 16 bases between. The CDR3 totals 13 residues. Germline CDR1 SGHNT, CDR2 YYREEE (reference sequence). The source material was blood. This receptor was obtained from a man in his fifties or sixties in good health. This chain links TRBV5-4 with TRBJ1-2; D unclear. The CDR3 bases are TGTGCCAGCGGGAAGACCGGGTGGGATGGCTACACCTTC. Translation gives CASGKTGWDGYTF.